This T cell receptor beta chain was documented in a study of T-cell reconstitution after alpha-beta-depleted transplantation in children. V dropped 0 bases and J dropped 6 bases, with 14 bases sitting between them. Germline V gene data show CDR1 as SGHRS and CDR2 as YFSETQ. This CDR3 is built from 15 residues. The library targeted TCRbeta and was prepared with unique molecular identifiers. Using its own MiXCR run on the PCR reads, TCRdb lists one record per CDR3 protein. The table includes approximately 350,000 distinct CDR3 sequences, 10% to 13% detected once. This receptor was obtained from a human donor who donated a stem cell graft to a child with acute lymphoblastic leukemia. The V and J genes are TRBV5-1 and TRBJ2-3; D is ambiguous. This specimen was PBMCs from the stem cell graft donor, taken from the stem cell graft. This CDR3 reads CASSLDRNPKDTQYF. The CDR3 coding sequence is TGCGCCAGCAGCTTGGATCGAAATCCGAAGGATACGCAGTATTTT.